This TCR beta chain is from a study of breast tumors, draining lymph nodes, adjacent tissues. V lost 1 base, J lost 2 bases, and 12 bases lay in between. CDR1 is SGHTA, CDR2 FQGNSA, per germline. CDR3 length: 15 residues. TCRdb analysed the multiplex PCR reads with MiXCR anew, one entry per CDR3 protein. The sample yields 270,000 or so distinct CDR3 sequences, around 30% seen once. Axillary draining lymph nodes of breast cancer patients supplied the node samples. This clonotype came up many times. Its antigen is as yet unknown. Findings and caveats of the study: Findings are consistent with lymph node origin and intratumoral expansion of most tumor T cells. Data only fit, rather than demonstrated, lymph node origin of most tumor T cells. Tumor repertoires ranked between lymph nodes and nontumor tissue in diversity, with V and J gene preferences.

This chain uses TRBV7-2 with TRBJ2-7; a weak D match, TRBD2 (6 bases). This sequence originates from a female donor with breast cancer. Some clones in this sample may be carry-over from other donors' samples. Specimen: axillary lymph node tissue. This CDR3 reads CASSLDGGLAYEQYF. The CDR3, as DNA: TGTGCCAGCAGCTTAGACGGGGGTCTTGCCTACGAGCAGTACTTC.